This is a list of T cell receptor beta chains from one sample in a study of cytomegalovirus exposure and HLA in healthy donors. The table came from immunoSEQ multiplex PCR; TCRdb's copy has only in-frame clones and leaves some out. The sample holds about 200,000 clones; roughly 84% are singletons and the top ten take just over 1.4%. The sample consisted of PBMCs. The origin of the receptors is a girl aged 10 to 17 in good health and CMV-seronegative. The CDR3 runs from the conserved cysteine through the conserved F or W. The D gene is left open where the match is weak. Where a row states a size, it is once, few, many or the class of an expanded clone; other rows omit it.

J	V	size	D	CDR3	DNA
TRBJ2-2	TRBV6-4	.	TRBD2	CASSEAGDTGELFF	TGTGCCAGCAGTGAAGCGGGAGACACCGGGGAGCTGTTTTTT
TRBJ2-7	TRBV5-1	once	.	CASSPAGDWDYEQYF	TGCGCCAGCAGCCCGGCCGGGGACTGGGACTACGAGCAGTACTTC
TRBJ2-1	TRBV11-2	.	.	CASSLDRGGEQFF	TGTGCCAGCAGCTTAGATCGGGGTGGTGAGCAGTTCTTC
TRBJ1-2	TRBV15	.	.	CATSPNPDNNYGYTF	TGTGCCACCAGTCCGAACCCAGACAACAACTATGGCTACACCTTC
TRBJ2-5	TRBV5-5	.	.	CASSAGSRGKGRETQYF	TGTGCCAGCAGCGCCGGGTCCCGGGGTAAGGGAAGAGAGACCCAGTACTTC
TRBJ1-5	TRBV27	.	TRBD1	CASRGQGAGRVQPQHF	TGTGCCAGCAGGGGTCAGGGGGCAGGGAGAGTTCAGCCCCAGCATTTT
TRBJ2-7	TRBV27	.	.	CASRGAGEVYEQYF	TGTGCCAGTCGAGGGGCAGGGGAAGTCTACGAGCAGTACTTC
TRBJ2-1	TRBV6-1	.	TRBD1	CASSRTGDEYNEQFF	TGTGCCAGCAGTAGGACAGGGGACGAGTACAATGAGCAGTTCTTC
TRBJ1-6	TRBV7-8	.	TRBD1	CASSLRALGQNSPLHF	TGTGCCAGCAGCTTAAGGGCTCTGGGACAGAATTCACCCCTCCACTTT
TRBJ2-7	TRBV7-9	.	.	CASSPRLAYEQYF	TGTGCCAGCAGCCCCCGACTTGCCTACGAGCAGTACTTC
TRBJ1-1	TRBV28	once	TRBD1	CASRVGTGIGAFF	TGTGCCAGCAGAGTCGGGACAGGGATTGGGGCTTTCTTT
TRBJ1-6	TRBV30	.	.	CAWRRGTFSSYNSPLHF	TGTGCCTGGAGAAGAGGGACTTTCAGCTCCTATAATTCACCCCTCCACTTT
TRBJ1-1	TRBV2	few	.	CASRSTPNTEAFF	TGTGCCAGCCGATCAACACCGAACACTGAAGCTTTCTTT
TRBJ1-1	TRBV6-5	.	TRBD1	CASSPTGGASAFF	TGTGCCAGCAGTCCGACAGGGGGCGCATCAGCTTTCTTT
TRBJ2-2	TRBV7-8	.	TRBD2	CASSSTRLAGLNGELFF	TGTGCCAGCAGCTCAACTCGACTAGCGGGACTGAACGGGGAGCTGTTTTTT
TRBJ2-7	TRBV28	.	TRBD2	CASSPAGSGRTSYEQYF	TGTGCCAGCAGTCCCGCGGGGAGCGGGAGAACCTCCTACGAGCAGTACTTC
TRBJ2-7	TRBV15	.	TRBD1	CATSTDRGLHEQYF	TGTGCCACCAGCACCGACAGGGGTCTCCACGAGCAGTACTTC
TRBJ1-3	TRBV28	.	.	CASSLRAGNTIYF	TGTGCCAGCAGTCTCCGAGCTGGAAACACCATATATTTT
TRBJ2-2	TRBV7-9	.	TRBD2	CASSLVSGTSPGELFF	TGTGCCAGCAGCTTAGTCAGTGGGACTAGCCCCGGGGAGCTGTTTTTT
TRBJ2-1	TRBV5-6	.	.	CASSQNQGTFHNEQFF	TGTGCCAGCAGTCAGAATCAAGGGACATTCCACAATGAGCAGTTCTTC
TRBJ2-3	TRBV4-3	few	.	CASSQDKAGLGNTYAIPDTQYF	TGCGCCAGCAGCCAAGATAAGGCGGGACTGGGTAATACTTATGCCATCCCAGATACGCAGTATTTT
TRBJ2-3	TRBV5-4	.	.	CASSFLPESTDTQYF	TGTGCCAGCAGCTTTCTGCCAGAAAGCACAGATACGCAGTATTTT
TRBJ2-3	TRBV18	.	.	CASSPGQRDTQYF	TGTGCCAGCTCACCAGGACAGAGGGATACGCAGTATTTT
TRBJ2-7	TRBV4-2	.	TRBD2	CASSEAGGPIYEQYF	TGTGCCAGCAGCGAAGCGGGGGGGCCAATTTACGAGCAGTACTTC
TRBJ2-7	TRBV6-5	.	.	CASSSEGREIYEQYF	TGTGCCAGCAGTTCTGAGGGCCGGGAGATCTACGAGCAGTACTTC
TRBJ2-2	TRBV9	.	.	CASSARLGNTGELFF	TGTGCCAGCAGCGCTAGACTGGGGAACACCGGGGAGCTGTTTTTT
TRBJ1-5	TRBV27	.	.	CASSHREDQPQHF	TGTGCCAGCAGTCACAGGGAAGATCAGCCCCAGCATTTT
TRBJ1-6	TRBV5-1	.	.	CASSLPGYNSPLHF	TGCGCCAGCAGCTTGCCAGGGTATAATTCACCCCTCCACTTT
TRBJ2-7	TRBV13	.	TRBD2	CASSSRRLAGGSGYEQYF	TGTGCCAGCAGTTCCCGGCGACTAGCGGGAGGTTCGGGCTACGAGCAGTACTTC
TRBJ1-1	TRBV19	.	TRBD1	CASSLAGTGLTTEAFF	TGTGCCAGTAGTCTAGCGGGGACAGGACTTACCACTGAAGCTTTCTTT
TRBJ2-1	TRBV6-1	.	.	CASSVGPPYNEQFF	TGTGCCAGCAGTGTGGGGCCCCCCTACAATGAGCAGTTCTTC
TRBJ2-5	TRBV4-3	.	TRBD2	CASSQGSSGGAETQYF	TGCGCCAGCAGCCAAGGTTCTAGCGGGGGGGCAGAGACCCAGTACTTC
TRBJ2-3	TRBV5-5	.	.	CASSPLSGGRADTQYF	TGTGCCAGCAGCCCCCTATCTGGGGGCCGGGCAGATACGCAGTATTTT
TRBJ1-2	TRBV7-9	.	TRBD1	CASSLAHDREDGYTF	TGTGCCAGCAGCTTAGCCCATGACAGGGAAGATGGCTACACCTTC
TRBJ1-5	TRBV5-1	.	.	CASSLSRVKQDHQPQHF	TGCGCCAGCAGCTTGTCGCGAGTAAAACAGGACCATCAGCCCCAGCATTTT
TRBJ1-2	TRBV28	.	.	CASSLGEYGYTF	TGTGCCAGCAGTTTAGGGGAGTATGGCTACACCTTC
TRBJ2-1	TRBV6-1	.	TRBD2	CASSEAPGLAVQGQFF	TGTGCCAGCAGTGAAGCCCCGGGACTAGCGGTCCAAGGGCAGTTCTTC
TRBJ1-5	TRBV30	.	.	CAWSVPGNQPQHF	TGTGCCTGGAGTGTACCAGGGAATCAGCCCCAGCATTTT
TRBJ2-2	TRBV6-6	.	TRBD2	CASRLRTSSTGELFF	TGTGCCAGCAGGCTCAGGACTAGCAGCACCGGGGAGCTGTTTTTT